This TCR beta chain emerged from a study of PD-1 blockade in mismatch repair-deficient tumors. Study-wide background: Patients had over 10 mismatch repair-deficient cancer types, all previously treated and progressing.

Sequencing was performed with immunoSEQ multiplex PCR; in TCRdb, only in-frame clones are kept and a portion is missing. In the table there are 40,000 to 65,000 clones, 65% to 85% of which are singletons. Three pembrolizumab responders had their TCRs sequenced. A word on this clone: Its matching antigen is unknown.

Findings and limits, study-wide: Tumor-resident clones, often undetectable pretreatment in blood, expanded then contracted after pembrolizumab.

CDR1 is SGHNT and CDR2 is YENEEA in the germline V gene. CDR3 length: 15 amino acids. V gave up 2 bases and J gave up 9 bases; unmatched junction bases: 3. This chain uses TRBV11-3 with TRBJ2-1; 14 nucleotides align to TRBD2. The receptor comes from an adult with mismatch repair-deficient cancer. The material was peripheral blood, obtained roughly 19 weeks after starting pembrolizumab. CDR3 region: CASSLSTSGRGEQFF. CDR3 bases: TGTGCCAGCAGCTTATCGACTAGCGGGAGGGGTGAGCAGTTCTTC. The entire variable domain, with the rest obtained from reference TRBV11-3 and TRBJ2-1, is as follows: EAGVVQSPRYKIIEKKQPVAFWCNPISGHNTLYWYLQNLGQGPELLIRYENEEAVDDSQLPKDRFSAERLKGVDSTLKIQPAELGDSAVYLCASSLSTSGRGEQFFGPGTRLTVL.